The entry that follows covers one TCR beta chain sequence. Its antigen is currently unknown. Germline V gene data show CDR1 as KGHDR and CDR2 as SFDVKD. Unmatched junction bases numbered 18, after V lost 8 bases and J lost 14 bases. The CDR3 covers 16 residues. Reasons for excluding patients were uncontrolled infection, other autoimmune disease, pregnancy or lactation. Clinicians diagnosed patients from clinical symptoms, serum thyroxine and TRAb, thyroid ultrasound and orbital computed tomography. This sample was included in a study of T cells in Graves' hyperthyroidism and ophthalmopathy. General observations from the study: The model predicted ophthalmopathy a median 6.5 months before onset. Most clonotypes expanded in thyroid above 0.001 were likewise present in blood.

Researchers amplified the TCR beta CDR3 regions from RNA transcripts. HTBI primers drove first-round RT-PCR of the TCR CDR3. TCRdb re-called the multiplex PCR reads through MiXCR, storing one row per CDR3 protein. The sample yields 490,000 or so distinct CDR3 sequences, 46% seen once. The V gene is TRBV24-1, the J gene TRBJ1-4, with 11 bases lining up with TRBD1. Sequenced sample: peripheral blood or thyroid tissue (not recorded which). The TCR was taken from an adult woman with Graves' disease, either hyperthyroidism or ophthalmopathy (not recorded which). CDR3 amino acids: CATIICRDRGSRELFF. CDR3 coding DNA: TGTGCCACCATCATCTGCAGGGACAGGGGGTCTCGAGAGCTGTTTTTT.